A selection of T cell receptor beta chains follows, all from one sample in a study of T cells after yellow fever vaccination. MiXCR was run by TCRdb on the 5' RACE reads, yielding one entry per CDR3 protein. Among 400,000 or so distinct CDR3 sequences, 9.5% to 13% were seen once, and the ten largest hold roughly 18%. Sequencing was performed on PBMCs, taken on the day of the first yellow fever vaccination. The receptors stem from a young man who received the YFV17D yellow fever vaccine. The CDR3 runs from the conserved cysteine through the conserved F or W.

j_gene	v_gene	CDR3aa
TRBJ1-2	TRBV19	CASSPGQGGYGYTF
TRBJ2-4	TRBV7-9	CASSPIGGPTKNIQYF
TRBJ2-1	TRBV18	CASSPPGVRTYNEQFF
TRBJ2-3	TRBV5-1	CASSLSASTDTQYF
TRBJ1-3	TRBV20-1	CSASNTHGNTIYF
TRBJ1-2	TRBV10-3	CAISEATGIFNYGYTF
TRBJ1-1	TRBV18	CASSPGAQRMNTEAFF
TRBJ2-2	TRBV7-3	CASSYGGETGELFF
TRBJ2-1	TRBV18	CASSDSGGGLQFF
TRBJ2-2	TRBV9	CASSVVEGGKLFF
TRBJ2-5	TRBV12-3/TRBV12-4	CASNRLDQQETQYF
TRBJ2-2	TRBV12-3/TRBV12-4	CASSWAGQGEIGELFF
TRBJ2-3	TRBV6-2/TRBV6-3	CASSYGQLDTQYF
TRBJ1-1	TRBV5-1	CASSLWPQGDDTEAFF
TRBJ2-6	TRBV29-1	CSVQGAGANVLTF
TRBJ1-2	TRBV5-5	CASSLGQMLANYGYTF
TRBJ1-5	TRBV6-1	CASSEGTLGWEPQHF
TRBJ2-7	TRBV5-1	CASSLVWGAGSYEQYF
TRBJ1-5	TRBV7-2	CASSLGGGIQPQHF
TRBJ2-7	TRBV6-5	CASSYWDRDYEQYF
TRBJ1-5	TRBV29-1	CSAQDPNQPQHF
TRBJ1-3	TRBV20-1	CSARPLGRYSGNTIYF
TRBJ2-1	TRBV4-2	CASGAGGRNEQFF
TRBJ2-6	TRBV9	CASSVGRTGISGANVLTF
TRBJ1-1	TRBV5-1	CASSRTGGIFEAFF
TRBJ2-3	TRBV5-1	CATRATLSTDTQYF
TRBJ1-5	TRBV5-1	CASSLGVTKAGQPQHF
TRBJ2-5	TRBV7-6	CASSLRGTVKAQYF
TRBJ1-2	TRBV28	CASSPMASYGYTF
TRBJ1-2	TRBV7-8	CASSLMVGQGTFGYTF
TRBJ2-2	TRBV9	CASSVGVPGELFF
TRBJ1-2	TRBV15	CATSTDGTAYGYTF
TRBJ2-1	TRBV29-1	CSAPWGGTYNEQFF
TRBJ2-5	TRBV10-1	CASSEQYQETQYF
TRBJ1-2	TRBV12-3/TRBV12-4	CASSPSGGNYGYTF
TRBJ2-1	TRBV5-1	CASSLPGRGSFYNEQFF
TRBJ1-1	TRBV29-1	CSVIYTEAFF
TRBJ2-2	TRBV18	CASSTFTGELFF
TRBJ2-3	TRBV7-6	CASSPSGGHRTDTQYF
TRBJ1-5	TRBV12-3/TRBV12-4	CASSPTGGLQPQHF
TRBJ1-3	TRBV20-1	CSARDLRPVGNTIYF
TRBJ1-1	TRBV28	CASIYGGGQMNTEAFF
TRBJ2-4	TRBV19	CASSNDRGANIQYF
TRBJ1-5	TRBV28	CASVSAQNQPQHF
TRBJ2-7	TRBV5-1	CASSLDPGRSYEQYF
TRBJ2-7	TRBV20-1	CSASRQVYEQYF
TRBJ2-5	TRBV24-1	CATSDSLQGQGKTQYF
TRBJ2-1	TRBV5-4	CASSYGGHEQFF
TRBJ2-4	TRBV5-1	CASRPTGTKNIQYF
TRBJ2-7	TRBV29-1	CSVERGGYEQYF
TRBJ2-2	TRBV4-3	CASSQDPGDGTGELFF
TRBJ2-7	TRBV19	CASSKGGAFYEQYF
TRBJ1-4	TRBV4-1	CASSPPGQVNEKLFF
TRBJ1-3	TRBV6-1	CASTSISGNTIYF
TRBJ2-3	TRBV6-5	CASSYSAGGRTDTQYF